Below, one T cell receptor beta chain is given with its context. One junction end disagrees with the germline gene, perhaps due to a read error. This entry comes from a study of blood T cell repertoires in COVID-19. Study-level background: Whether acute or convalescent, the COVID-19 samples came from the United States, Italy and Spain. The analysed material was cDNA or gDNA that came from T cells, B-cell-depleted T cells, or PBMCs.

This CDR3 region has 17 residues. From germline, CDR1 is SEHNR and CDR2 FQNEAQ (reference sequence). The authors' processing: Amplifying reference gene primers gave estimates of nucleated cell counts. The assay was immunoSEQ multiplex PCR, and TCRdb's table has in-frame clones only and misses some. V and J calls plus clone size are reproduced from that table; the DNA served to infer D and trimming. This sample yields roughly 20,000 clones, of which nearly 90% are seen a single time; about 8.6% belongs to the top ten. The V and J genes are TRBV7-9 and TRBJ2-2; TRBD2 aligns across 8 bases. Material: peripheral blood. This receptor was taken from a human donor with active COVID-19. The donor label of this sample is uncertain. The chain's CDR3 is CASSHFNERESHRGAVF. The CDR3 DNA is TGTGCCAGCAGCCACTTTAACGAGCGGGAGAGTCACCGGGGAGCTGTTTTT.